This T cell receptor (beta chain) was captured in a study of CD8+CD57+ T cells in acquired aplastic anemia. Study as a whole: Sorting CD4+ and CD8+ cells gave DNA averaging 3.2 ug. The study's findings and limits: Shared by patients and controls, 25 to 30 CD8+ CDR3s were abundant in patients. Patients versus controls showed no significant CD8+ Simpson's diversity difference.

Patients who underwent sequencing had shown CD8+CD57+ cell expansion by flow cytometry. Blood samples were obtained from patients who had received no prior therapy. The template used for profiling TCR beta VDJ and CDR3 was genomic DNA. Each CDR3 protein gets one entry after TCRdb re-called the reads with MiXCR. The data show 170,000 or so distinct CDR3 sequences, 45% to 55% seen once. This clonotype was seen just once. Its antigen is still unknown. This TCR was recovered from a human donor with aplastic anemia. The sequenced sample was sorted CD4+, CD8+, or CD8+CD57+ T cells (not recorded which) from PBMCs.

DNA for the CDR3: TGCGCCAGCAGCCAAAGCGGACTACTTGCCTACGAGCAGTACTTC. Translation: CASSQSGLLAYEQYF. The chain recombines TRBV4-1 with TRBJ2-7; D is possibly TRBD2 (6 bases). Trimming removed 2 bases at V and 2 bases at J, with 13 bases between. This CDR3 is built from 15 residues. Germline V gene lookup returns CDR1 MGHRA and CDR2 YSYEKL.